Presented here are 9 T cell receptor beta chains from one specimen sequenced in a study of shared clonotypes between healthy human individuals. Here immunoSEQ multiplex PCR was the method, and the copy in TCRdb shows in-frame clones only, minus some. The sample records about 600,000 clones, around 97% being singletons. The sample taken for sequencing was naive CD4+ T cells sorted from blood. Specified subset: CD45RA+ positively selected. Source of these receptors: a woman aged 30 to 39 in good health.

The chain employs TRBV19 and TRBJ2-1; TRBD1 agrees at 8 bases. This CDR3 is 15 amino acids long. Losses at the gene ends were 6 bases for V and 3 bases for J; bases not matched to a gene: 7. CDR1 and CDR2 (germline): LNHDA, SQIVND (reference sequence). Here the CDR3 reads CASRARTGNYNEQFF. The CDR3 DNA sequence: TGTGCCAGTAGAGCACGGACAGGGAACTACAATGAGCAGTTCTTC.

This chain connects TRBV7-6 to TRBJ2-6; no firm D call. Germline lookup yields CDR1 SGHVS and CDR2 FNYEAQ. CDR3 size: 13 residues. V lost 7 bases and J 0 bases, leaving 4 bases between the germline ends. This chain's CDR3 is CASTLSGANVLTF. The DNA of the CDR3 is TGTGCCAGCACCCTCTCTGGGGCCAACGTCCTGACTTTC. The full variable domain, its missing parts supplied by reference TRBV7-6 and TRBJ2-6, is GAGVSQSPRYKVTKRGQDVALRCDPISGHVSLYWYRQALGQGPEFLTYFNYEAQQDKSGLPNDRFSAERPEGSISTLTIQRTEQRDSAMYRCASTLSGANVLTFGAGSRLTVL.

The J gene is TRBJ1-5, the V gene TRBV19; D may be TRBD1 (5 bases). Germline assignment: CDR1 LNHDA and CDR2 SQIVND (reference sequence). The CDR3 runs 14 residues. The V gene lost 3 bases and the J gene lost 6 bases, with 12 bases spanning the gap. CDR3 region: CASSIGPGSQPQHF. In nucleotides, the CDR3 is TGTGCCAGTAGTATTGGTCCAGGGAGTCAGCCCCAGCATTTT.

CDR3: CASSLKRSGNTIYF. In nucleotides, the CDR3 is TGTGCCAGCAGCTTAAAAAGGTCGGGAAACACCATATATTTT. The chain combines TRBV7-2 with TRBJ1-3; no clear D gene. Germline loops: CDR1 SGHTA, CDR2 FQGNSA. With 2 bases removed from V and 4 bases from J, the gap between germline ends came to 9 bases. This CDR3 comprises 14 residues.

CDR3 loop: CAWSVLNEKLFF. The CDR3 bases are TGTGCCTGGAGTGTACTTAATGAAAAACTGTTTTTT. The chain couples TRBV30 to TRBJ1-4; D not certain. The CDR3 sequence is 12 residues long. V was shortened by 0 bases and J by 4 bases, with 3 bases between the two germline ends. CDR1 is GTSNPN and CDR2 is SVGIG in the germline V gene (reference sequence).

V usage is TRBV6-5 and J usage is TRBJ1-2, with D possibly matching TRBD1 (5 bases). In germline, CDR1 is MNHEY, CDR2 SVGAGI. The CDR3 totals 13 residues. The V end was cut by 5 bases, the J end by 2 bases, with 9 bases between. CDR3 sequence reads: CASSLDTNYGYTF. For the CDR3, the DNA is TGTGCCAGCAGTCTGGACACGAACTATGGCTACACCTTC.

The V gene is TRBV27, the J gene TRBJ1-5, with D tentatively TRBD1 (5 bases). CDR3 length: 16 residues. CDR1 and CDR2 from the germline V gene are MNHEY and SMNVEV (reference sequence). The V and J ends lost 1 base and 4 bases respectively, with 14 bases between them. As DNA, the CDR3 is TGTGCCAGCAGTTTATTCTACTCCGAGGGGAATCAGCCCCAGCATTTT. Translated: CASSLFYSEGNQPQHF.

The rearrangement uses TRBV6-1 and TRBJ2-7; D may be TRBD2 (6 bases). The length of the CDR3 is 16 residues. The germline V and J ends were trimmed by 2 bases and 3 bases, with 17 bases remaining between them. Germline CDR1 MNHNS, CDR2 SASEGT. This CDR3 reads CASSELGGREFYEQYF. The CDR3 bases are TGTGCCAGCAGTGAACTGGGAGGACGGGAGTTCTACGAGCAGTACTTC.

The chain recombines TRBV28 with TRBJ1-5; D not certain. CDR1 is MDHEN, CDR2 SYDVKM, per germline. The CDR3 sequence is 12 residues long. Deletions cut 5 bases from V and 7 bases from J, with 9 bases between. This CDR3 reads CASSPRWQPQHF. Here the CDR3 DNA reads TGTGCCAGCAGTCCCCGGTGGCAGCCCCAGCATTTT.